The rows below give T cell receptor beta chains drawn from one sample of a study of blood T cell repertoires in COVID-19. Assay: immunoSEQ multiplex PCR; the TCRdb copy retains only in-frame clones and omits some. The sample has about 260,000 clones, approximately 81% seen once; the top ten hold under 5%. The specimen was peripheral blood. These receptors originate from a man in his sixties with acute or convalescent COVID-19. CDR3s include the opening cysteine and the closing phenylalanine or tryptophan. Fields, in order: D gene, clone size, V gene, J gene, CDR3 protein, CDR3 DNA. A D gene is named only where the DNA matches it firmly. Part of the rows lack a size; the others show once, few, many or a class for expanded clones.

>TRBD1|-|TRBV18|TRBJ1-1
CASSLNGQAMNTEAFF
TGTGCCAGCTCACTCAACGGACAGGCGATGAACACTGAAGCTTTCTTT
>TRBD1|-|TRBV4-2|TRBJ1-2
CASNSGTGYNYGYTF
TGTGCCAGTAACTCCGGGACAGGGTACAACTATGGCTACACCTTC
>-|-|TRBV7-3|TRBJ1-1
CASSLNGVNTEAFF
TGTGCCAGCAGCTTAAATGGAGTGAACACTGAAGCTTTCTTT
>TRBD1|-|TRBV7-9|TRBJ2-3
CASSLDRGTDTQYF
TGTGCCAGCAGCTTGGACAGGGGCACAGATACGCAGTATTTT
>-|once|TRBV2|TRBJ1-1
CASSRSEAGARNTEAFF
TGTGCCAGCAGTCGGAGCGAGGCAGGGGCACGGAACACTGAAGCTTTCTTT
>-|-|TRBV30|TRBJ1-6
CAWSVGPSGNSPLHF
TGTGCCTGGAGTGTAGGACCGTCGGGGAATTCACCCCTCCACTTT
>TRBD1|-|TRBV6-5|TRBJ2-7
CASSYSGQVYEQYF
TGTGCCAGCAGTTACTCAGGACAGGTCTACGAGCAGTACTTC
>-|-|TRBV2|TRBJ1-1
CASRREGNTEAFF
TGTGCCAGCAGGAGGGAGGGGAACACTGAAGCTTTCTTT
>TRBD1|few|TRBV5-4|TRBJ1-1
CASSLPGTGLTEAFF
TGTGCCAGCAGCTTGCCGGGGACAGGGCTCACTGAAGCTTTCTTT
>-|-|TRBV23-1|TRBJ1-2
CASSLTGAQRGSYTF
TGCGCCAGCAGTCTTACGGGCGCACAGAGGGGGAGCTACACCTTC
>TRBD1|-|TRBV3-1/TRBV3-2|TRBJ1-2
CASSQTGGAGYTF
TGTGCCAGCAGCCAAACAGGGGGCGCAGGCTACACCTTC
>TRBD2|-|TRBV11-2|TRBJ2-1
CASSPGLARYNEQFF
TGTGCCAGCAGCCCAGGACTAGCGCGATACAATGAGCAGTTCTTC
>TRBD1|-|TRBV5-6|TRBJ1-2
CASSLVYRGYGYTF
TGTGCCAGCAGCTTGGTTTACAGGGGCTATGGCTACACCTTC
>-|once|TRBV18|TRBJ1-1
CASSLEGRGGEAFF
TGTGCCAGCTCACTGGAGGGACGCGGGGGTGAAGCTTTCTTT
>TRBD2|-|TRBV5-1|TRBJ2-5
CASSSGTSGFWETQYF
TGCGCCAGCAGCTCCGGGACTAGCGGGTTTTGGGAGACCCAGTACTTC
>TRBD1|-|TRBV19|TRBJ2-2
CASRPTGGHTGELFF
TGTGCCAGTAGGCCGACAGGGGGACACACCGGGGAGCTGTTTTTT
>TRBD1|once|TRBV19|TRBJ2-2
CASSPTGPTGELFF
TGTGCCAGTAGCCCGACAGGGCCCACCGGGGAGCTGTTTTTT
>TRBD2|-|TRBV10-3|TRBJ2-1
CAISGTSGRAYNEQFF
TGTGCCATCAGTGGGACAAGCGGGAGGGCCTACAATGAGCAGTTCTTC
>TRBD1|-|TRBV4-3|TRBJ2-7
CASSQVQGQGVYEQYF
TGCGCCAGCAGCCAAGTTCAGGGACAGGGGGTCTACGAGCAGTACTTC
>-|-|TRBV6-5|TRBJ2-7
CASRDFGSEQYF
TGTGCCAGCCGGGACTTTGGGTCCGAGCAGTACTTC
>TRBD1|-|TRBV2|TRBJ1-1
CASSDRTGGESNTEAFF
TGTGCCAGCAGTGACAGGACAGGGGGTGAATCGAACACTGAAGCTTTCTTT
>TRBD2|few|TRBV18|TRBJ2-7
CASSPLGLAGGAEQYF
TGTGCCAGCTCACCACTTGGACTAGCGGGAGGCGCCGAGCAGTACTTC
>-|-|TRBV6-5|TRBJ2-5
CATSSAKAQYF
TGTGCCACCTCGTCAGCGAAGGCCCAGTACTTC
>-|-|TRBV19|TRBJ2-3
CASSIGRGDTQYF
TGTGCCAGTAGTATTGGAAGGGGGGATACGCAGTATTTT
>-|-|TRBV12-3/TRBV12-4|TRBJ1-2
CASSLDSYGYTF
TGTGCCAGCAGTTTAGACAGTTATGGCTACACCTTC
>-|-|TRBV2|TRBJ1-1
CAREHENTEAFF
TGTGCCAGAGAACACGAGAACACTGAAGCTTTCTTT
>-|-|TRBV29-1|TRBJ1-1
CSASGTMNTEAFF
TGCAGCGCCTCCGGGACAATGAACACTGAAGCTTTCTTT
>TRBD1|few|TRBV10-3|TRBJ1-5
CAISPGTGGFDQPQHF
TGTGCCATCAGTCCCGGGACAGGGGGCTTTGATCAGCCCCAGCATTTT
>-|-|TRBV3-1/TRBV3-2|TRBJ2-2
CASSLRGSSGELFF
TGTGCCAGCAGCCTTCGGGGGAGTAGCGGGGAGCTGTTTTTT
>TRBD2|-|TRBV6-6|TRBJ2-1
CASSQGLAGGRSYNEQFF
TGTGCCAGCAGTCAGGGACTAGCGGGGGGGCGATCCTACAATGAGCAGTTCTTC
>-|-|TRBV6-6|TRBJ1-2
CASSPGKYYGYTF
TGTGCCAGCAGCCCCGGTAAATACTATGGCTACACCTTC
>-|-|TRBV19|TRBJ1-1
CASINHMNTEAFF
TGTGCCAGTATCAACCACATGAACACTGAAGCTTTCTTT
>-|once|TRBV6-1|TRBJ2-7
CASSEARGGYEQYF
TGTGCCAGCAGTGAAGCGAGGGGGGGCTACGAGCAGTACTTC
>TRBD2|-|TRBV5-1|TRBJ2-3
CASSRLAGTGSTDTQYF
TGCGCCAGCAGCAGACTAGCGGGGACGGGTAGCACAGATACGCAGTATTTT
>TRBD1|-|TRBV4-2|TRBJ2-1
CASSEGAGPNEQFF
TGTGCCAGCAGCGAGGGGGCAGGGCCGAACGAGCAGTTCTTC
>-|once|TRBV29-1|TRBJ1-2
CSVDREDGYTF
TGCAGCGTTGACAGGGAAGATGGCTACACCTTC
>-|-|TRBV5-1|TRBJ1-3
CASSAARSGANTIYF
TGCGCCAGCAGCGCCGCCCGATCTGGAGCAAACACCATATATTTT
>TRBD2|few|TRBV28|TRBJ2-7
CASTGGGRHEQYF
TGTGCCAGCACCGGGGGGGGGCGTCACGAGCAGTACTTC
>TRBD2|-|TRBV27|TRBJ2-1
CASSGTSAIGEQFF
TGTGCCAGCAGTGGGACTAGTGCGATAGGTGAGCAGTTCTTC
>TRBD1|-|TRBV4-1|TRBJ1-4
CASSQGQPATNEKLFF
TGCGCCAGCAGCCAGGGACAGCCCGCAACTAATGAAAAACTGTTTTTT
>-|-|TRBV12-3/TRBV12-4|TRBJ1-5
CASSYREYQPQHF
TGTGCCAGCAGTTATAGGGAGTATCAGCCCCAGCATTTT
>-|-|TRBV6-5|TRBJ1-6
CASSFRGPNSPLHF
TGTGCCAGCAGTTTCAGGGGTCCGAATTCACCCCTCCACTTT
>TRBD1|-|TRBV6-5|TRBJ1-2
CASSLTGTALYGYTF
TGTGCCAGCAGCCTTACCGGGACAGCTCTCTATGGCTACACCTTC
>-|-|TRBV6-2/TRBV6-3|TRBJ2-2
CASSYSGTTGELFF
TGTGCCAGCAGTTACTCGGGGACAACCGGGGAGCTGTTTTTT
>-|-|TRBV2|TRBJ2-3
CASSGTVSTDTQYF
TGTGCCAGCAGTGGGACAGTTAGCACAGATACGCAGTATTTT
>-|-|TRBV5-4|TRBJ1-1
CASSLAMAGFDTEAFF
TGTGCCAGCAGCTTGGCAATGGCGGGGTTCGACACTGAAGCTTTCTTT
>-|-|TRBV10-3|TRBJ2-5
CATSLAEQETQYF
TGTGCCACCTCACTAGCAGAGCAAGAGACCCAGTACTTC
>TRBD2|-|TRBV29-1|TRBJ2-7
CSVRTSGNHYEQYF
TGCAGCGTAAGGACTAGCGGGAACCACTACGAGCAGTACTTC
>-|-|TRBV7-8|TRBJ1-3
CASSRGLSGDGNTIYF
TGTGCCAGCAGCCGAGGGCTATCAGGGGACGGAAACACCATATATTTT
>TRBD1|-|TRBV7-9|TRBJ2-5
CASSLVGQGETQYF
TGTGCCAGCAGCTTAGTGGGACAGGGGGAGACCCAGTACTTC
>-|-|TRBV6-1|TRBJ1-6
CASSEGTVNNSPLHF
TGTGCCAGCAGTGAAGGGACAGTAAATAATTCACCCCTCCACTTT
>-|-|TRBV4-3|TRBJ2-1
CASSQRTTRRYNEQFF
TGCGCCAGCAGCCAACGCACCACCCGCCGGTACAATGAGCAGTTCTTC
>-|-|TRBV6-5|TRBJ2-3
CASSRPGLPQYF
TGTGCCAGCAGCCGCCCGGGACTCCCGCAGTATTTT
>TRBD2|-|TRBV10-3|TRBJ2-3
CAIRRGTGTDTQYF
TGTGCCATCAGGCGGGGGACCGGCACAGATACGCAGTATTTT